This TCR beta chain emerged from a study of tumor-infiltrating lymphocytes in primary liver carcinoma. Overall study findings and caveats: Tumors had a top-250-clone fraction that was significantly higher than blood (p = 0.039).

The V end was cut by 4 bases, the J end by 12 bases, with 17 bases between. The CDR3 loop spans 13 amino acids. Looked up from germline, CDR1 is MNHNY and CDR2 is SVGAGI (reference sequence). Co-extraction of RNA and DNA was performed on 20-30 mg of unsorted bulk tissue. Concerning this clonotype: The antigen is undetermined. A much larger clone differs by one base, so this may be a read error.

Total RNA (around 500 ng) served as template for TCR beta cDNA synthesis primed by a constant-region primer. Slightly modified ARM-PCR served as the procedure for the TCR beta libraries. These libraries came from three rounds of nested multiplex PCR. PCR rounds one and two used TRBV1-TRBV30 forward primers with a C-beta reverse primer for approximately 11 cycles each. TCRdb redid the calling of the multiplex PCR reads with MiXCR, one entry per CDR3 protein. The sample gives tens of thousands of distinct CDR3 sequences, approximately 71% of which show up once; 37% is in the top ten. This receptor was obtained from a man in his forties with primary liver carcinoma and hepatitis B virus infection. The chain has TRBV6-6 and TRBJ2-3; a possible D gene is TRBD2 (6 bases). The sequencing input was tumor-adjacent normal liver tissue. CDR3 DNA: TGTGCCAGCAGTTGCCTGGGACTGAAGCATCAGTATTTT. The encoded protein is CASSCLGLKHQYF.